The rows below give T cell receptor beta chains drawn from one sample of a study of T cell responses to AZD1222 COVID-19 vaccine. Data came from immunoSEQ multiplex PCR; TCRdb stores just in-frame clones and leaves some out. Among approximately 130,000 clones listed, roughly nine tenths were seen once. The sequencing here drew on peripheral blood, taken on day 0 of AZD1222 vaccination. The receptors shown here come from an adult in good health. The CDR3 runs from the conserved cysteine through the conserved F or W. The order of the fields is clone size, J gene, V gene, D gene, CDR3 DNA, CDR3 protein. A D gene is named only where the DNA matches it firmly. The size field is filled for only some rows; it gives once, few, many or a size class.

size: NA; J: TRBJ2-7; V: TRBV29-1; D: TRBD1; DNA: TGCAGCGGGAGGACAGGGGGCTCTTACGAGCAGTACTTC; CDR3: CSGRTGGSYEQYF
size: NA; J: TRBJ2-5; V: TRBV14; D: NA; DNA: TGTGCCAGCAGCCCTACATCGGGGGAGACCCAGTACTTC; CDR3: CASSPTSGETQYF
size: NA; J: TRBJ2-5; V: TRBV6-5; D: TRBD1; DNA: TGTGCCAGCAGAACCGGGACAGCCAAAGAGACCCAGTACTTC; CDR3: CASRTGTAKETQYF
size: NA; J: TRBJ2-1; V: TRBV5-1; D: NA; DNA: TGCGCCAGCAGCTTTGACTGGGCCTACAATGAGCAGTTCTTC; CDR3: CASSFDWAYNEQFF
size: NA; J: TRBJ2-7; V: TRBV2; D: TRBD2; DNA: TGTGCCAGCAGTGAACTGATTAGCGGGAGCCACGAGCAGTACTTC; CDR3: CASSELISGSHEQYF
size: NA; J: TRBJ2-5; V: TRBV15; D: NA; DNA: TGTGCCACCAGCAGAGGTATAAGCCAAGAGACCCAGTACTTC; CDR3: CATSRGISQETQYF
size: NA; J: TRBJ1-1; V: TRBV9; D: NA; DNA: TGTGCCAGCAGCGTAGCCGGGGGCCAGACTGAAGCTTTCTTT; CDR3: CASSVAGGQTEAFF
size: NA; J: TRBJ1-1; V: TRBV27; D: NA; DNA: TGTGCCAGCATTACAGGGGAAGCTTTCTTT; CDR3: CASITGEAFF
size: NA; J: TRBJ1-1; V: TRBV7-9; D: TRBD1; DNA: TGTGCCAGCAGCTTAGTTCCGGACAGGGAGGGGACTGAAGCTTTCTTT; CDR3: CASSLVPDREGTEAFF
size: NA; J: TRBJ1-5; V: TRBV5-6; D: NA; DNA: TGTGCCAGCAGCTTTCGGGACAGCAATCAGCCCCAGCATTTT; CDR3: CASSFRDSNQPQHF
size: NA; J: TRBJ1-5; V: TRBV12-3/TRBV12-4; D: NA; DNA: TGTGCCAGCAGCTGGACTCAAAATCAGCCCCAGCATTTT; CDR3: CASSWTQNQPQHF
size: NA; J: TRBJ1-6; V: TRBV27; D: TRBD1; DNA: TGTGCCAGCAGTTTCTCGACCGGACAGGTGTCTTTAGGTTCACCCCTCCACTTT; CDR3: CASSFSTGQVSLGSPLHF
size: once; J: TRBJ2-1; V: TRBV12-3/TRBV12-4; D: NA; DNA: TGTGCCAGCAGTTTAGGGTACAATGAGCAGTTCTTC; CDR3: CASSLGYNEQFF
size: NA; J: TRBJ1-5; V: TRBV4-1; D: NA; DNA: TGCGCCAGCAGCCAAGATCAGAGTATACAGGGCCCACGGGCCCAGCATTTT; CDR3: CASSQDQSIQGPRAQHF
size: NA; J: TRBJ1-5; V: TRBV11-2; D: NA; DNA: TGTGCCAGCAGCTTAATGCGGGATCAGCCCCAGCATTTT; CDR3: CASSLMRDQPQHF
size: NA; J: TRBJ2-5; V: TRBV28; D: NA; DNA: TGTGCCAGCAGTTTAGGGGGGGCTTATGAGACCCAGTACTTC; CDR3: CASSLGGAYETQYF
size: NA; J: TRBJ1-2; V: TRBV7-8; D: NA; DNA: TGTGCCAGCAGCTTAGGCGGAGCCCGATCGAACTATGGCTACACCTTC; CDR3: CASSLGGARSNYGYTF
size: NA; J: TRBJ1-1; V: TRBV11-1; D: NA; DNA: TGTGCCAGCAGCTCACACCTCCAGGGAATCAACACTGAAGCTTTCTTT; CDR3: CASSSHLQGINTEAFF
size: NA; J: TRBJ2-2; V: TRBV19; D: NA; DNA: TGTGCCAGTACCGGCCTACACTGGACAGCGGACACCGGGGAGCTGTTTTTT; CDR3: CASTGLHWTADTGELFF
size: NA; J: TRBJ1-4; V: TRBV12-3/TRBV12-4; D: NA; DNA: TGTGCCAGCAGTTCAACCGCGGAAAAACTGTTTTTT; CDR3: CASSSTAEKLFF
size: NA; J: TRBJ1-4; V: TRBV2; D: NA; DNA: TGTGCCAGCAGTGAGGGAGGGATTGAAAAACTGTTTTTT; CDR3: CASSEGGIEKLFF
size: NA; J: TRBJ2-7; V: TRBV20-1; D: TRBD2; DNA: TGCAGTGCTAGTCCGGGACTAGCGGGAGACGAGCAGTACTTC; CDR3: CSASPGLAGDEQYF
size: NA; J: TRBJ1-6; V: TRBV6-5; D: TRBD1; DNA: TGTGCCAGCCGTTGGACAGGGACGAATTCACCCCTCCACTTT; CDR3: CASRWTGTNSPLHF
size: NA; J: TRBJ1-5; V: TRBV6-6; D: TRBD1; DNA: TGTGCCAGCAGGGACAGGGGGGTAGGTAGCAATCAGCCCCAGCATTTT; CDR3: CASRDRGVGSNQPQHF
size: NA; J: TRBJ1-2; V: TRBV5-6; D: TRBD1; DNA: TGTGCCAGCAGCTTAATGGGACAGGGGTGGAATAACTATGGCTACACCTTC; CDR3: CASSLMGQGWNNYGYTF
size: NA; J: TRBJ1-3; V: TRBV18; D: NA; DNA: TGTGCCAGCTCACCAGAATCCAGGTTATCCTCTGGAAACACCATATATTTT; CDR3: CASSPESRLSSGNTIYF
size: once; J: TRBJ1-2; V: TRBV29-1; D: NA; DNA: TGCAGCGTGGACCGTCCGGGGAGAGGCTACACCTTC; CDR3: CSVDRPGRGYTF
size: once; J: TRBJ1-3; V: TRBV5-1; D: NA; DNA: TGCGCCAGCACAGGGTCCGGAAACACCATATATTTT; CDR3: CASTGSGNTIYF
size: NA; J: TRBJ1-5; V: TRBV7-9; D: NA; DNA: TGTGCCAGCAGCTTAGACCTCAGGGTCTCCCTAAATCAGCCCCAGCATTTT; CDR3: CASSLDLRVSLNQPQHF
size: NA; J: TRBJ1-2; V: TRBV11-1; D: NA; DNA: TGTGCCAGCAGCTTCACCGGGGGAGGCGGCTACACCTTC; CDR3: CASSFTGGGGYTF
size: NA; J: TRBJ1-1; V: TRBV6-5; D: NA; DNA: TGTGCCAGCTGGGGAGGGGGGATCACTGAAGCTTTCTTT; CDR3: CASWGGGITEAFF
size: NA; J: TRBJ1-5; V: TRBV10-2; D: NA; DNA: TGCGCCAGCAGTGGGTCGGGCTCCGGCCAGCCCCAGCATTTT; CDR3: CASSGSGSGQPQHF
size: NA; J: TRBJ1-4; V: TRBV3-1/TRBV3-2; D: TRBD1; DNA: TGTGCCAGCAGCCCCAGGGGGCTGAATGAAAAACTGTTTTTT; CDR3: CASSPRGLNEKLFF
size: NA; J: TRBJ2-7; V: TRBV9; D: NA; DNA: TGTGCCAGCAGCGTAGGTGACAGGACAGACTACGAGCAGTACTTC; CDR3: CASSVGDRTDYEQYF
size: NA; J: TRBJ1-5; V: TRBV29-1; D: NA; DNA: TGCAGCGTTGCCCCCGGTCCAGGAGCGAATCAGCCCCAGCATTTT; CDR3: CSVAPGPGANQPQHF
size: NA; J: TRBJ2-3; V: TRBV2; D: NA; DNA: TGTGCCAGCAGTGGAGGGGGGAGTTACCGATTTTCAGATACGCAGTATTTT; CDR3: CASSGGGSYRFSDTQYF
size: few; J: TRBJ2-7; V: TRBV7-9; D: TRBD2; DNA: TGTGCCAGCAGCTTAGCACTAGCGGGAGTCCACGAGCAGTACTTC; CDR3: CASSLALAGVHEQYF
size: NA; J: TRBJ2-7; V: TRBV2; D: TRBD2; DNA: TGTGCCAGCGAAGCGATCCTAGCGGGAGTCTTCGAGCAGTACTTC; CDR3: CASEAILAGVFEQYF
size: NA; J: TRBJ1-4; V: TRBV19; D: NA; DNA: TGTGCCAGTAGTCTTTCCCCCAGGGAAAAACTGTTTTTT; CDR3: CASSLSPREKLFF
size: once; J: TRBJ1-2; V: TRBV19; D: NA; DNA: TGTGCCAGTAGTATAGAACGGGGAGGCTACACCTTC; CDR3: CASSIERGGYTF
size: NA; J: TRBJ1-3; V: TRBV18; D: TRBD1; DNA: TGTGCCAGCGCCGGGACAGGGGATGGAAACACCATATATTTT; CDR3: CASAGTGDGNTIYF
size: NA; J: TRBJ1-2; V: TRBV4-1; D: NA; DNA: TGCGCCAGCAGCCAAGGTAGAAACTATGGCTACACCTTC; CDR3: CASSQGRNYGYTF
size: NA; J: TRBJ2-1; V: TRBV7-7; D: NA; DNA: TGTGCTAGCAGCTCAGACAGTACCCCCTACAATGAGCAGTTCTTC; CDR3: CASSSDSTPYNEQFF
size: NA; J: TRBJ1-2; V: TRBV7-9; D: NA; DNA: TGTGCCAGCAGCTTTAGGGAGGAGGCTGGCTACACCTTC; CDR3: CASSFREEAGYTF